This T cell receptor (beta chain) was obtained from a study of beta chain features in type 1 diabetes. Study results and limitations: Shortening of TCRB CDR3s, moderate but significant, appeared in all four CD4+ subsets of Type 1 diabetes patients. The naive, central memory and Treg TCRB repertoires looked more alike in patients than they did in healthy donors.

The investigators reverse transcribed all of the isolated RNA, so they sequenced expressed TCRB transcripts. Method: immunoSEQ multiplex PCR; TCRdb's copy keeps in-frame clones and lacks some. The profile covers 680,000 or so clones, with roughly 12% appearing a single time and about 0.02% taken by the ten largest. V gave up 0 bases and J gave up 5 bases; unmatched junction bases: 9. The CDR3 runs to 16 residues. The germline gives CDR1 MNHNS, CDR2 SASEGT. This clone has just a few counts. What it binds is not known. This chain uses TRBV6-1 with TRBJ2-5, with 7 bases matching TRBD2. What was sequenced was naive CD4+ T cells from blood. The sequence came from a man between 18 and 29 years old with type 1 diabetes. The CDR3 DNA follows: TGTGCCAGCAGTGAAGCGCTTCGGGGAGGGTCGGAGACCCAGTACTTC. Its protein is CASSEALRGGSETQYF.